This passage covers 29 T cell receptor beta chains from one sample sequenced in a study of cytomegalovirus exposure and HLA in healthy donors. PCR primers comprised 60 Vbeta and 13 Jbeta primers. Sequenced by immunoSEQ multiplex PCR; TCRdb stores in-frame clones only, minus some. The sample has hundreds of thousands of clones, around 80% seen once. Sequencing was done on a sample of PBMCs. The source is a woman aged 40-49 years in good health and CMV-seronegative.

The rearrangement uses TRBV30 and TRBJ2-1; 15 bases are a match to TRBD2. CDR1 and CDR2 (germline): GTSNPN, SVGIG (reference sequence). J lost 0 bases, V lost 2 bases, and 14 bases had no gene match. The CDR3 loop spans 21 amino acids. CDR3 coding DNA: TGTGCCTGGAGTCCGGGACTAGCGGGGGGTTGGGGACCAAGCTCCTACAATGAGCAGTTCTTC. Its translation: CAWSPGLAGGWGPSSYNEQFF. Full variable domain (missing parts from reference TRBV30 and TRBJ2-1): SQTIHQWPATLVQPVGSPLSLECTVEGTSNPNLYWYRQAAGRGLQLLFYSVGIGQISSEVPQNLSASRPQDRQFILSSKKLLLSDSGFYLCAWSPGLAGGWGPSSYNEQFFGPGTRLTVL.

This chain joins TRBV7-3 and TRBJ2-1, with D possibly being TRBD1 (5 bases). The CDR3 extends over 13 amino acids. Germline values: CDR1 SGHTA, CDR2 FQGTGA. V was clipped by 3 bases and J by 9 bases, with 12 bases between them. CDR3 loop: CASSFRPQGEQFF. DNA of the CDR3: TGTGCCAGCAGCTTCCGGCCCCAGGGTGAGCAGTTCTTC. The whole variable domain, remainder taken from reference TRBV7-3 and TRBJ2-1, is GAGVSQTPSNKVTEKGKYVELRCDPISGHTALYWYRQSLGQGPEFLIYFQGTGAADDSGLPNDRFFAVRPEGSVSTLKIQRTERGDSAVYLCASSFRPQGEQFFGPGTRLTVL.

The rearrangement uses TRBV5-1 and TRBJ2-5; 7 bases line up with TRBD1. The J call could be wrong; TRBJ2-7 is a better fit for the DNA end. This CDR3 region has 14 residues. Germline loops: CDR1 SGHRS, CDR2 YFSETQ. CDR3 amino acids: CASSSPDRTYEQYF. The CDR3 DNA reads TGCGCCAGCAGCAGCCCGGACAGGACCTACGAGCAGTACTTC.

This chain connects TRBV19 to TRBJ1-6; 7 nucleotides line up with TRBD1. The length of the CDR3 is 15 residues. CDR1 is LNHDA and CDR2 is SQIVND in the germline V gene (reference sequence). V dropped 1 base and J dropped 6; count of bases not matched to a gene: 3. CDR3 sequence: CASSIGDRSNSPLHF. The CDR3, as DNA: TGTGCCAGTAGTATAGGGGACAGATCTAATTCACCCCTCCACTTT.

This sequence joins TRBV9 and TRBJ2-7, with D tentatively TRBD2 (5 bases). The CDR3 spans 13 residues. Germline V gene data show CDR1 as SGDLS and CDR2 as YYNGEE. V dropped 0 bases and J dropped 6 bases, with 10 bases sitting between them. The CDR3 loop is CASSVAVGLEQYF. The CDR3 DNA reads TGTGCCAGCAGCGTAGCCGTCGGACTCGAGCAGTACTTC.

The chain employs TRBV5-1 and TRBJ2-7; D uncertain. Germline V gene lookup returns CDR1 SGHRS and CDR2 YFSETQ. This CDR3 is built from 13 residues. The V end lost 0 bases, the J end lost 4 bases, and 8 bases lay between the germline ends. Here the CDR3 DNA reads TGCGCCAGCAGCTTGGGGGTAGCTTACGAGCAGTACTTC. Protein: CASSLGVAYEQYF.

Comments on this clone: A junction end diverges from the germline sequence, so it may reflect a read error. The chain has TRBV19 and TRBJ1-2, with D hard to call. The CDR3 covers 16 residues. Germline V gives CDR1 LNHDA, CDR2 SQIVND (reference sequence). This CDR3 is CASSGGVERANYGCTF. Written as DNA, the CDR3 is TGTGCCAGTAGTGGTGGAGTTGAGCGTGCTAACTATGGCTGCACCTTC.

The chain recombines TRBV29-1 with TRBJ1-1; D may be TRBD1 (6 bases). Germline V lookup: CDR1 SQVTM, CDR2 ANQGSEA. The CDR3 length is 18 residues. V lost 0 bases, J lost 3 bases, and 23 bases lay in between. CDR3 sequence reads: CSVEDFRGDRPGHTEAFF. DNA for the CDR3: TGCAGCGTTGAAGATTTTCGGGGCGACAGGCCCGGTCACACTGAAGCTTTCTTT.

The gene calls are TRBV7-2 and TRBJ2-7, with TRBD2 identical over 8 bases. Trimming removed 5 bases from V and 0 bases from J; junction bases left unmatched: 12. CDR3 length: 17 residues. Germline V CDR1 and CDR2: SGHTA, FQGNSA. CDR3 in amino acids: CASSPGAGGPTSYEQYF. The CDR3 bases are TGTGCCAGCAGCCCCGGGGCGGGGGGTCCAACCTCCTACGAGCAGTACTTC.

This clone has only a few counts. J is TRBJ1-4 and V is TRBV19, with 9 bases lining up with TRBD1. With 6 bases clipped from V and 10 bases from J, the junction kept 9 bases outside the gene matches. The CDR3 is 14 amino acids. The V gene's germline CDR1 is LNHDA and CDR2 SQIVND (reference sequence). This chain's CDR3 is CASSPGGQGGKLFF. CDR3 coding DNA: TGTGCCAGTAGCCCCGGGGGACAGGGTGGAAAACTGTTTTTT.

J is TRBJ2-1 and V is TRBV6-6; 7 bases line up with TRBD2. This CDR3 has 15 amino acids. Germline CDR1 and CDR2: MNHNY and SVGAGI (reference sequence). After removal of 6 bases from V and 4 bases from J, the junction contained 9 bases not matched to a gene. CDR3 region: CASSPPGGGYNEQFF. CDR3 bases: TGTGCCAGCAGCCCTCCGGGCGGGGGTTACAATGAGCAGTTCTTC.

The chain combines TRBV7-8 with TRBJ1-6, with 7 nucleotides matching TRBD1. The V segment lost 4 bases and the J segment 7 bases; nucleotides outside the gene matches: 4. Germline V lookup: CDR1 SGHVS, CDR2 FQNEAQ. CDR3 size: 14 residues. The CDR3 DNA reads TGTGCCAGCAGCTACAGGGACAGCAATTCACCCCTCCACTTT. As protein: CASSYRDSNSPLHF.

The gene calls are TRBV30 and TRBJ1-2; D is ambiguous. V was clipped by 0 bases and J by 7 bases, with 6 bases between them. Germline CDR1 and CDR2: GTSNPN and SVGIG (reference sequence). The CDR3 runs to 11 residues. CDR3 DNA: TGTGCCTGGAGTGTGGGGAGTGGCTACACCTTC. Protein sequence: CAWSVGSGYTF.

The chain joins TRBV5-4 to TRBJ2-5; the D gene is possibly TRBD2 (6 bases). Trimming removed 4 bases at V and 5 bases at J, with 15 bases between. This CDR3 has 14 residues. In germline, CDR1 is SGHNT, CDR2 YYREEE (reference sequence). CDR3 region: CASSPRPSGETQYF. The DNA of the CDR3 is TGTGCCAGCAGCCCGCGGCCGAGCGGGGAGACCCAGTACTTC.

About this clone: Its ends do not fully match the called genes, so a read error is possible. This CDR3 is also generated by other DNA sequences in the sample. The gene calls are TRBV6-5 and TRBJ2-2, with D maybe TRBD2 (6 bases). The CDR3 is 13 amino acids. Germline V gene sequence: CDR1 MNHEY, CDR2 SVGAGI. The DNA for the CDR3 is TGTGCCAGCAGTTACTCGCCAGGCGGGGAGCTGTTTTTC. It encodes CASSYSPGGELFF.

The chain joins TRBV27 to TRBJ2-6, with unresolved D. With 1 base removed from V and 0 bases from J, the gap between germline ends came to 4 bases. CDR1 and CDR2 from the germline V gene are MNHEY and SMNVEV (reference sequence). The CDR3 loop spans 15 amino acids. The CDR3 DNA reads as TGTGCCAGCAGTTTATGGAGCTCTGGGGCCAACGTCCTGACTTTC. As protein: CASSLWSSGANVLTF.

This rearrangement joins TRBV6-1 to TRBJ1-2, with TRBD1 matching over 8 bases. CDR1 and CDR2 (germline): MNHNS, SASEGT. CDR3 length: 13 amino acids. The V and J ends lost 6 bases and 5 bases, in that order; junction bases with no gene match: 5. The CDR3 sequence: CASRSGTGYGYTF. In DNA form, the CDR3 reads TGTGCCAGCAGATCCGGGACAGGTTATGGCTACACCTTC.

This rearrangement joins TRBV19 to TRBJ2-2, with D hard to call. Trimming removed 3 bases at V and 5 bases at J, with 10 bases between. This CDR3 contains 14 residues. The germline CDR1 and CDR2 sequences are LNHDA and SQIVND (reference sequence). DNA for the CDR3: TGTGCCAGTAGTATCTCACAGCTAACCGGGGAGCTGTTTTTT. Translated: CASSISQLTGELFF.

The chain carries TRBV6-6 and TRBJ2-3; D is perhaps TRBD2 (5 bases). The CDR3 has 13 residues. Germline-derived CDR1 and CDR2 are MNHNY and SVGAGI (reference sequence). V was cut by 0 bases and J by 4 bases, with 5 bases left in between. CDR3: CASSYSGADTQYF. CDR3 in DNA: TGTGCCAGCAGTTACTCGGGAGCAGATACGCAGTATTTT.

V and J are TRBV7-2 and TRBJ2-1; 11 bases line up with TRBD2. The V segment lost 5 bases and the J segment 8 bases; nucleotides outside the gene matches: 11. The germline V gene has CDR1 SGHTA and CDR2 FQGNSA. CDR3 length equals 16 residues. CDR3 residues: CASSPWTSGFGDEQFF. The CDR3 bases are TGTGCCAGCAGCCCCTGGACTAGCGGGTTTGGGGATGAGCAGTTCTTC.

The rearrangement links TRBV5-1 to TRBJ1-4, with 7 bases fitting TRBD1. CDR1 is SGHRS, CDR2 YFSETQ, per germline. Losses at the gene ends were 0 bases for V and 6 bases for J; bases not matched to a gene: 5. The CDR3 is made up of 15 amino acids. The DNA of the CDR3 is TGCGCCAGCAGCTTGGGGACAGGATTTGATGAAAAACTGTTTTTT. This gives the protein CASSLGTGFDEKLFF.

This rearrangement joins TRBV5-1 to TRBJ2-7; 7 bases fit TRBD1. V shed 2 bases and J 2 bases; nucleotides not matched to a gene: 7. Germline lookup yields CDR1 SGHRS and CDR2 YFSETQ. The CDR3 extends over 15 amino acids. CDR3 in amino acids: CASSFEPGGAYEQYF. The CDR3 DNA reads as TGCGCCAGCAGCTTCGAGCCAGGGGGAGCCTACGAGCAGTACTTC.

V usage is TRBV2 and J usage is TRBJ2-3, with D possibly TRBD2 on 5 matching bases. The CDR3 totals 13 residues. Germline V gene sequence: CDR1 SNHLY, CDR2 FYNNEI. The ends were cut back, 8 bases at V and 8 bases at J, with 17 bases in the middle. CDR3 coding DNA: TGTGCCAGCTCCCCCCAAGATGAGGGTACGCAGTATTTT. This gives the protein CASSPQDEGTQYF.

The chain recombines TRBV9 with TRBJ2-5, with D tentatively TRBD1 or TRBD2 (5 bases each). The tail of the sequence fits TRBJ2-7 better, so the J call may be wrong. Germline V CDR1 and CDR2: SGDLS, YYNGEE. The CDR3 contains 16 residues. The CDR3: CASSVGYAGRDYEQYF. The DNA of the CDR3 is TGTGCCAGCAGCGTAGGGTATGCGGGCAGGGACTACGAGCAGTACTTC.

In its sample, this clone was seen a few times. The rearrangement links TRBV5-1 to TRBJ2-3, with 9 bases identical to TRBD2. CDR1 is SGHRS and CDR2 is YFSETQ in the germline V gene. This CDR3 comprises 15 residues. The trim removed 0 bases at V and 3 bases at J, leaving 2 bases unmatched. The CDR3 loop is CASSLVLAGTDTQYF. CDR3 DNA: TGCGCCAGCAGCTTGGTCCTAGCGGGGACAGATACGCAGTATTTT. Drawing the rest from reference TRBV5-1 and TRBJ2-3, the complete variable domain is KAGVTQTPRYLIKTRGQQVTLSCSPISGHRSVSWYQQTPGQGLQFLFEYFSETQRNKGNFPGRFSGRQFSNSRSEMNVSTLELGDSALYLCASSLVLAGTDTQYFGPGTRLTVL.

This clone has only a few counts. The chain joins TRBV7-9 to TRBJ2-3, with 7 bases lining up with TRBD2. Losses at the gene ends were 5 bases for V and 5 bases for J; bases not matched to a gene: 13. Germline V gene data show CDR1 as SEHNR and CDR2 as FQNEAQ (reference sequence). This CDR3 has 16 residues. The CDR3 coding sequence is TGTGCCAGCAGCGCCCCCACGGGGGGAGTGTTAGATACGCAGTATTTT. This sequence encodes CASSAPTGGVLDTQYF.

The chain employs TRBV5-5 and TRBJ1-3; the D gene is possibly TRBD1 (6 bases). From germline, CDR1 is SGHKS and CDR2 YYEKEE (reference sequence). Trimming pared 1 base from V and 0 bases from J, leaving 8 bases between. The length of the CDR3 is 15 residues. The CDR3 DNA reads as TGTGCCAGCAGCTTGACAGGGACCTCTGGAAACACCATATATTTT. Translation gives CASSLTGTSGNTIYF.

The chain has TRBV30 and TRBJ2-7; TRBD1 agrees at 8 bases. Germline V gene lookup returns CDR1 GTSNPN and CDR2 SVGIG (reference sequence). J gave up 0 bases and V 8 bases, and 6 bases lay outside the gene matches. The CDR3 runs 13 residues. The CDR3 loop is CALTGQDSYEQYF. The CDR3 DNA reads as TGTGCCCTAACGGGACAGGACTCCTACGAGCAGTACTTC.

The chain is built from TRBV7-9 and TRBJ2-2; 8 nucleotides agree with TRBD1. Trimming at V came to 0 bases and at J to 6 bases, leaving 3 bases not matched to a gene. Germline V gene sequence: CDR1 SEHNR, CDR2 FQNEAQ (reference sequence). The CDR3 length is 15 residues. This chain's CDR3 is CASSLATGVSGELFF. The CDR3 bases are TGTGCCAGCAGCTTAGCGACAGGGGTCTCCGGGGAGCTGTTTTTT.